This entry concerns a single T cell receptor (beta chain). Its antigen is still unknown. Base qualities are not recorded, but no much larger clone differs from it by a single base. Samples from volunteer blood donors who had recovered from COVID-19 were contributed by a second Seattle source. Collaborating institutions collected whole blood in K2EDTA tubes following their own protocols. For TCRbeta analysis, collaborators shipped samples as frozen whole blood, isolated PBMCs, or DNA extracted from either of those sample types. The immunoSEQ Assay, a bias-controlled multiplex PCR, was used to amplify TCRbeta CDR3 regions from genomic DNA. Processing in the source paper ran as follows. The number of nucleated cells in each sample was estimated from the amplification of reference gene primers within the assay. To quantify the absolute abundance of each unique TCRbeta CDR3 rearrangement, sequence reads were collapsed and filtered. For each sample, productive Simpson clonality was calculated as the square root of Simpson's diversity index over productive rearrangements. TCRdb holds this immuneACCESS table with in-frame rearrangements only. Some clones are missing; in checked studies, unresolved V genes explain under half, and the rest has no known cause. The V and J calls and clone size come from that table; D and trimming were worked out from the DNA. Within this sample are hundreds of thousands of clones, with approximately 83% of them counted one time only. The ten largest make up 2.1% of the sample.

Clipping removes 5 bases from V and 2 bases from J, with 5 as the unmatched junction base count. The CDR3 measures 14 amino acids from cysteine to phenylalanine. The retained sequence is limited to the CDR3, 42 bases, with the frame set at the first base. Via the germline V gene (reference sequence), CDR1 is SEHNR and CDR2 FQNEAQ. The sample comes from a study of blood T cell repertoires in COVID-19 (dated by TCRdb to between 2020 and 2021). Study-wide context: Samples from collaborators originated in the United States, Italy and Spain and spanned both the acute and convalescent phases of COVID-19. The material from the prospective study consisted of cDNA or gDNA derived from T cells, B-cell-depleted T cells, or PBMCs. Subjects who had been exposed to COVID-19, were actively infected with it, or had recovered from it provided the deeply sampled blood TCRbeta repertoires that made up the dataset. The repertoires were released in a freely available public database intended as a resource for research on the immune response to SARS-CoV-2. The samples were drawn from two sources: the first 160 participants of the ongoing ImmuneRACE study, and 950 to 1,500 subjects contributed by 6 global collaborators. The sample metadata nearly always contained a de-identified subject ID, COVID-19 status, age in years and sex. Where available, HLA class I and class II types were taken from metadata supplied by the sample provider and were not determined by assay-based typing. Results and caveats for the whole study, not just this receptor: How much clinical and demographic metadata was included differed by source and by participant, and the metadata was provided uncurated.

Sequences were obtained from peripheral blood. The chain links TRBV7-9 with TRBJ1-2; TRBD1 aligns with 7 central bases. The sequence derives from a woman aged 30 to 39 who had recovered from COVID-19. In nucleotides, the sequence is TGTGCCAGCAGCACGACAGGGTTCAACTATGGCTACACCTTC. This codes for CASSTTGFNYGYTF.